Below, 20 T cell receptor beta chains from the same sample are listed, as sequenced in a study of CD8+CD57+ T cells in acquired aplastic anemia. The template used for profiling TCR beta VDJ and CDR3 was genomic DNA. One entry per CDR3 protein, called by TCRdb with MiXCR from the reads. This table holds roughly 290,000 distinct CDR3 sequences, under 65% found once. By flow cytometry, patients selected for sequencing had shown an expansion of CD8+CD57+ cells. Input material: sorted CD4+, CD8+, or CD8+CD57+ T cells (not recorded which) from PBMCs. The receptor set was obtained from a human donor with aplastic anemia.

This chain joins TRBV20-1 and TRBJ1-6; D gene ambiguous. The length of the CDR3 is 13 residues. Germline CDR1 DFQATT, CDR2 SNEGSKA (reference sequence). Between the trimmed V and J ends, which lost 1 base and 5 bases, there was a span of 6 bases. The CDR3: CSARGQNNSPLHF. DNA for the CDR3: TGCAGTGCTAGAGGGCAGAATAATTCACCCCTCCACTTT.

V and J are TRBV2 and TRBJ2-7; D gene ambiguous. V was cut by 4 bases and J by 6 bases, with 10 bases left in between. Germline V lookup: CDR1 SNHLY, CDR2 FYNNEI. The CDR3 contains 12 residues. CDR3 in amino acids: CASSVETGEQYF. The CDR3 DNA reads TGTGCCAGCAGTGTAGAGACGGGCGAGCAGTACTTC.

This chain joins TRBV4-1 and TRBJ2-7; 7 bases agree with TRBD1. The CDR3 sequence is 16 residues long. Losses at the gene ends were 0 bases for V and 3 bases for J; bases not matched to a gene: 8. Germline V gene data show CDR1 as MGHRA and CDR2 as YSYEKL. CDR3 residues: CASSQDWTGPGYEQYF. The CDR3 nucleotides are TGCGCCAGCAGCCAAGACTGGACAGGACCGGGCTACGAGCAGTACTTC.

V is TRBV12-3 or TRBV12-4 and J is TRBJ1-2; the D is unclear. This CDR3 region has 13 residues. Trimming pared 6 bases from V and 7 bases from J, leaving 15 bases between. CDR3 amino acids: CASSRSRERGYTF. The CDR3 DNA reads as TGTGCCAGCAGCCGCTCCCGGGAACGTGGCTACACCTTC.

The rearrangement joins TRBV30 to TRBJ1-1, with a weak D call TRBD1 (6 bases). Germline V gene lookup returns CDR1 GTSNPN and CDR2 SVGIG (reference sequence). Trimming took off 3 bases at V and 3 bases at J, with 11 bases between the two ends. This CDR3 contains 13 residues. For the CDR3, the DNA is TGTGCCTGGAGGAGGGGGAGGGACACTGAAGCTTTCTTT. Its translation: CAWRRGRDTEAFF.

The DNA for the CDR3 is TGTGCCATCAGTGAAGGGCTAGCGGGAGGGCACTACGAGCAGTACTTC. This sequence encodes CAISEGLAGGHYEQYF. The chain links TRBV10-3 to TRBJ2-7, with 12 bases that match TRBD2. The V gene's germline CDR1 is ENHRY and CDR2 SYGVKD. J gave up 3 bases and V 3 bases, and 6 bases lay outside the gene matches. The CDR3 is 16 residues long.

The chain is built from TRBV24-1 and TRBJ1-2; D unresolved. V shed 4 bases and J shed 7 bases, with 12 bases lying between them. The CDR3 is 13 residues long. Germline V lookup: CDR1 KGHDR, CDR2 SFDVKD. The CDR3 DNA follows: TGTGCCACCAGTGACCCGTACACCCTTGGCTACACCTTC. It encodes CATSDPYTLGYTF.

The DNA of the CDR3 is TGCGCCAGCAGTGTCGCTAGCGGGAGGTTGGGCGGGGAGCTGTTTTTT. Translation gives CASSVASGRLGGELFF. The gene calls are TRBV10-1 and TRBJ2-2; TRBD2 matches 11 bases. The CDR3 consists of 16 residues. CDR1 is WNHNN and CDR2 is SYGVQD in the germline V gene (reference sequence). With V trimmed by 4 bases and J by 7 bases, 8 bases remained unmatched.

The gene calls are TRBV6-6 and TRBJ2-7; a possible D gene is TRBD1 (8 bases). The V end was cut by 7 bases, the J end by 2 bases, with 18 bases between. Germline values: CDR1 MNHNY, CDR2 SVGAGI (reference sequence). The CDR3 spans 15 residues. The CDR3: CASNQGASGTYEQYF. CDR3 nucleotide sequence: TGTGCCAGCAATCAGGGGGCTAGCGGTACCTACGAGCAGTACTTC.

This chain links TRBV20-1 with TRBJ1-1, with D hard to call. The V end was cut by 8 bases, the J end by 4 bases, with 14 bases between. The CDR3 is 12 amino acids. From germline, CDR1 is DFQATT and CDR2 SNEGSKA (reference sequence). The CDR3 is CSLEGKATEAFF. The CDR3 DNA sequence: TGCAGTTTAGAGGGCAAGGCCACTGAAGCTTTCTTT.

The CDR3 loop reads CASRTTGYEKLFF. Written as DNA, the CDR3 is TGTGCCAGCAGGACGACAGGGTATGAAAAACTGTTTTTT. The chain joins TRBV6-4 to TRBJ1-4; 7 nucleotides align to TRBD1. From germline, CDR1 is MRHNA and CDR2 SNTAGT. J was trimmed by 6 bases and V by 6 bases; bases with no gene match: 4. This CDR3 region has 13 residues.

V is TRBV7-9 and J is TRBJ1-5, with 7 bases fitting TRBD1. V was pared by 5 bases and J by 0 bases, with 4 bases of the junction left unmatched. The germline gives CDR1 SEHNR, CDR2 FQNEAQ (reference sequence). The CDR3 loop spans 15 amino acids. CDR3 sequence: CASSIGDSSNQPQHF. CDR3 in DNA: TGTGCCAGCAGCATAGGGGACAGTAGCAATCAGCCCCAGCATTTT.

This clonotype was observed at least ten times. The rearrangement joins TRBV2 to TRBJ2-5; TRBD2 matches at 8 bases. The length of the CDR3 is 16 residues. Germline V gives CDR1 SNHLY, CDR2 FYNNEI. The trim removed 1 base at V and 4 bases at J, leaving 8 bases unmatched. CDR3 protein: CASSEVRLAGIETQYF. CDR3 DNA: TGTGCCAGCAGTGAAGTCAGGCTAGCGGGCATAGAGACCCAGTACTTC.

Of note for this clonotype: At one end the junction does not follow the germline gene, possibly because of a read error. CDR3 amino acids: CAISDPRTGREETQYF. In nucleotides, the CDR3 is TGCGCCATCAGTGATCCCAGGACAGGTCGCGAAGAGACCCAGTACTTC. V and J are TRBV10-3 and TRBJ2-5; TRBD1 agrees at 7 bases. The CDR3 extends over 16 amino acids. The V gene's germline CDR1 is ENHRY and CDR2 SYGVKD.

This clonotype was counted many times. The rearrangement joins TRBV7-6 to TRBJ2-2, with D uncertain. Trimming pared 5 bases from V and 1 base from J, leaving 11 bases between. The CDR3 is 15 amino acids. Germline V CDR1 and CDR2: SGHVS, FNYEAQ. The CDR3: CASSPFGRNTGELFF. For the CDR3, the DNA is TGTGCCAGCAGCCCCTTCGGGCGGAACACCGGGGAGCTGTTTTTT.

V gene TRBV24-1 combines with J gene TRBJ2-1, with 12 bases matching TRBD2. From germline, CDR1 is KGHDR and CDR2 SFDVKD. The CDR3 runs to 18 residues. The J segment lost 7 bases and the V segment lost 4 bases, leaving 13 bases of the junction unmatched. The CDR3 here is CATSEGGLAGLGDNEQFF. The CDR3 DNA sequence: TGTGCCACCAGTGAGGGCGGACTAGCGGGGCTCGGAGATAATGAGCAGTTCTTC.

The table lists this clonotype with a few counts. It may be a read error: a sequence one base away is much more abundant. This likely comes from a read error, as the CDR3 has no conserved phenylalanine or tryptophan at its end. The J gene is TRBJ2-5, the V gene TRBV5-1; tentatively, D is TRBD2 (6 bases). The V and J ends lost 0 bases and 3 bases respectively, with 12 bases between them. CDR1 SGHRS and CDR2 YFSETQ come from the germline V gene. This CDR3 spans 15 amino acids. CDR3 residues: CASSLAGSREETQYS. CDR3 DNA: TGCGCCAGCAGCTTGGCCGGGAGCCGAGAAGAGACCCAGTACTCC.

The V gene is TRBV29-1, the J gene TRBJ2-1; tentatively, D is TRBD2 (6 bases). CDR3 size: 15 residues. Germline loops: CDR1 SQVTM, CDR2 ANQGSEA. V lost 6 bases and J lost 4, with 19 bases in between. CDR3 loop: CSVLGDLEGYNEQFF. Written as DNA, the CDR3 is TGCAGCGTCCTCGGGGATCTGGAGGGGTACAATGAGCAGTTCTTC.

The chain recombines TRBV24-1 with TRBJ2-5, with a weak D call TRBD1 (6 bases). The V end was cut by 11 bases, the J end by 3 bases, with 15 bases between. CDR3 length: 13 amino acids. Germline values: CDR1 KGHDR, CDR2 SFDVKD. DNA of the CDR3: TGTGCCATCTCTGGACCAGGGGAAGAGACCCAGTACTTC. Protein product: CAISGPGEETQYF.

Regarding this clonotype: At one end, the junction sequence differs from germline, possibly due to a read error. The chain recombines TRBV7-7 with TRBJ2-3; no firm D call. CDR1 and CDR2 from the germline V gene are SSHAT and FNYEAQ (reference sequence). CDR3 length: 13 amino acids. CDR3 DNA sequence: TGTGCTAGCAGTACAGCCGACACAGATACGCAGTATTTT. Translating it yields CASSTADTDTQYF.